The present T cell receptor beta chain was sequenced within a study of shared clonotypes between healthy human individuals. Study-wide results and caveats: A few donors showed sharing of approximately 5% of naive CD4 clonotypes. Sorted-subset samples were not fully sequenced, rarefaction indicated.

Profiling relied on immunoSEQ multiplex PCR, and the TCRdb table lists in-frame clones only, not all of them. Among approximately 400,000 clones, 95% to 97% were seen once, and the ten largest hold 0.32%. On this clone itself: Its specificity is unknown.

CD8 memory fractions consisted of CD45RO+ and CCR7-negative CD45RA+ TemRA cells together. The CDR3 loop spans 14 amino acids. The germline CDR1 and CDR2 sequences are MNHNS and SASEGT. V shed 5 bases and J 6 bases; nucleotides not matched to a gene: 6. The specimen sequenced was memory CD8+ T cells sorted from blood. Subset of the sample: CD45RO+ cells pooled with CCR7-negative TemRA cells. The sequence came from a man under 40 in good health. The J gene is TRBJ1-2, the V gene TRBV6-1; 10 bases match TRBD1. CDR3 loop: CASSKRDRGHGYTF. The CDR3 nucleotides are TGTGCCAGCAGTAAACGGGACAGGGGTCATGGCTACACCTTC.